Below, one TCR beta chain is given with its context. The data belong to a study of T cell repertoires in cytomegalovirus infection. Looking at the study overall: A matching HLA type, together with CMV infection, was signaled by public TCR beta signatures.

TCRdb re-called the reads with MiXCR, one entry per CDR3 protein. The sample records 150,000 to 200,000 distinct CDR3 sequences, approximately 19% being singletons. The clonotype originates from a human donor in good health (CMV status not recorded). Some clones in this sample may be carry-over from other donors' samples. Source material: PBMCs.

The chain's CDR3 is CASSISRGAGQPQHF. The CDR3 nucleotides read TGTGCCAGTAGTATAAGCCGGGGGGCCGGACAGCCCCAGCATTTT. The rearrangement links TRBV19 to TRBJ1-5; TRBD1 is a possible D gene (6 bases). Trimming cost V 2 bases and J 7 bases, with 15 bases left between them. In germline, CDR1 is LNHDA, CDR2 SQIVND (reference sequence). This CDR3 region has 15 residues. Filled out from reference TRBV19 and TRBJ1-5, the complete variable domain reads DGGITQSPKYLFRKEGQNVTLSCEQNLNHDAMYWYRQDPGQGLRLIYYSQIVNDFQKGDIAEGYSVSREKKESFPLTVTSAQKNPTAFYLCASSISRGAGQPQHFGDGTRLSIL.